The 5 T cell receptor beta chains given below trace back to one sample, sequenced in a study of naive and memory T cell subsets. The library had UMIs added by 3' ligation of an oligonucleotide to TCR cDNA. Ligated cDNA underwent four rounds of PCR with nested alpha and beta constant region primers and SP2. Using its own MiXCR run on the 5' RACE reads, TCRdb lists one record per CDR3 protein. The sample yields roughly 62,000 distinct CDR3 sequences, 7.2% seen once. The source is a male donor in good health.

This clonotype occurred many times. This chain connects TRBV18 to TRBJ2-1, with D uncertain. Trimming left V 2 bases short and J 8 bases short, with 16 bases between. The CDR3 consists of 15 residues. Per the germline V gene, CDR1 is KGHSH and CDR2 is LQKENI. CDR3 loop: CASSPGSDPVDEQFF. The CDR3 bases are TGTGCCAGCTCACCAGGATCGGACCCGGTCGATGAGCAGTTCTTC.

This clonotype was recorded many times. This sequence joins TRBV3-1 and TRBJ1-1, with D unclear. From germline, CDR1 is LGHDT and CDR2 YNNKEL (reference sequence). There are 12 residues in the CDR3. V was trimmed by 8 bases and J by 0 bases, leaving 7 bases between them. The CDR3 DNA sequence: TGTGCCAGCGTGGGGATGAACACTGAAGCTTTCTTT. This gives the protein CASVGMNTEAFF.

The table lists this clonotype with many counts. The genes are TRBV2 and TRBJ2-7; D uncertain. The CDR3 consists of 13 residues. V dropped 2 bases and J dropped 0 bases, with 5 bases sitting between them. CDR1 and CDR2 from the germline V gene are SNHLY and FYNNEI. The CDR3 DNA reads as TGTGCCAGCAGTGAATGGCACTCCTACGAGCAGTACTTC. This gives the protein CASSEWHSYEQYF.

In its sample, this clonotype was seen a few times. The chain joins TRBV10-2 to TRBJ1-1, with 7 bases fitting TRBD1. Trimming removed 4 bases from V and 4 bases from J; junction bases left unmatched: 12. CDR3 size: 16 residues. The germline V gene has CDR1 WSHSY and CDR2 SAAADI. The DNA of the CDR3 is TGCGCCAGCAGTGGGGACAGCCTTGCCGAGAGCACTGAAGCTTTCTTT. The encoded protein is CASSGDSLAESTEAFF.

This clonotype occurred many times. The rearrangement uses TRBV2 and TRBJ2-7; either TRBD1 or TRBD2 may fit D (5 bases each). From germline, CDR1 is SNHLY and CDR2 FYNNEI. The CDR3 totals 14 residues. Trimming removed 7 bases at V and 3 bases at J, with 16 bases between. The CDR3 here is CASNLRDGYYEQYF. CDR3 DNA sequence: TGTGCCAGCAACCTACGGGACGGTTACTACGAGCAGTACTTC.